The 28 T cell receptor beta chains below all came from one sample that was sequenced in a study of cytotoxic CD8 clonotypes in ibrutinib-treated CLL. Assay: immunoSEQ multiplex PCR; the TCRdb copy retains only in-frame clones and omits some. The repertoire holds approximately 200,000 clones, with over 60% as singletons. The material sequenced was PBMCs, taken after 24 months of ibrutinib treatment. The receptors here all came from a human donor with chronic lymphocytic leukemia.

This clone occurred a few times. The V and J genes are TRBV7-8 and TRBJ1-5; D unresolved. V was pared by 4 bases and J by 0 bases, with 7 bases between. Germline V lookup: CDR1 SGHVS, CDR2 FQNEAQ. The length of the CDR3 is 14 residues. The CDR3 DNA reads as TGTGCCAGCAGCTCCCGTTTTAGCAATCAGCCCCAGCATTTT. Translating gives CASSSRFSNQPQHF. The full variable domain, rest sourced from reference TRBV7-8 and TRBJ1-5, is GAGVSQSPRYKVAKRGQDVALRCDPISGHVSLFWYQQALGQGPEFLTYFQNEAQLDKSGLPSDRFFAERPEGSVSTLKIQRTQQEDSAVYLCASSSRFSNQPQHFGDGTRLSIL.

The V and J genes are TRBV5-1 and TRBJ1-4; 7 bases match TRBD1. V shed 1 base, J shed 3 bases, and the junction held 3 bases outside the gene matches. Germline lookup yields CDR1 SGHRS and CDR2 YFSETQ. The CDR3 contains 15 residues. In DNA, the CDR3 is TGCGCCAGCAGCTTGTTTGGGACAGCTAATGAAAAACTGTTTTTT. It codes for CASSLFGTANEKLFF.

Points on this clone: In the same sample, other DNA sequences code for this CDR3. The chain joins TRBV18 to TRBJ1-5; TRBD1 matches 8 bases. Germline assignment: CDR1 KGHSH and CDR2 LQKENI. The ends lost 3 bases at V and 1 base at J; junction bases unmatched: 2. There are 15 residues in the CDR3. In DNA, the CDR3 is TGTGCCAGCTCACCCGGACAGGGAAGCAATCAGCCCCAGCATTTT. As protein: CASSPGQGSNQPQHF.

The chain carries TRBV4-3 and TRBJ1-2, with TRBD1 as a possible D gene (5 bases). Germline V gives CDR1 LGHNA, CDR2 YSLEER. This CDR3 has 18 amino acids. Between the trimmed V and J ends, which lost 0 bases and 2 bases, there was a span of 19 bases. CDR3 sequence reads: CASSQDQGRGLTNYGYTF. The CDR3 DNA is TGCGCCAGCAGCCAAGATCAGGGAAGGGGCCTAACCAACTATGGCTACACCTTC.

The V gene is TRBV5-6, the J gene TRBJ2-7; D is undetermined. The CDR3 covers 13 residues. Trimming took 2 bases from V and 1 from J, leaving 7 bases between them. The germline V gene encodes CDR1 SGHDT and CDR2 YYEEEE. The CDR3: CASSFLESYEQYF. DNA for the CDR3: TGTGCCAGCAGCTTCCTGGAATCCTACGAGCAGTACTTC.

The chain couples TRBV19 to TRBJ2-4, with D perhaps assigned TRBD1 or TRBD2 (5 bases each). Trimming removed 11 bases from V and 0 bases from J, with 14 bases in between. Per germline, CDR1 LNHDA and CDR2 SQIVND (reference sequence). This CDR3 region has 14 residues. In DNA form, the CDR3 reads TGTGCCTCAAGGGACCAGTTAGCCAAAAACATTCAGTACTTC. It codes for CASRDQLAKNIQYF.

This chain joins TRBV6-6 and TRBJ2-7, with a weak D call TRBD2 (5 bases). The germline V gene encodes CDR1 MNHNY and CDR2 SVGAGI (reference sequence). CDR3 length: 13 residues. V dropped 2 bases and J dropped 2 bases, with 7 bases sitting between them. The CDR3 region has the DNA TGTGCCAGCAGTTACGACTATACCTACGAGCAGTACTTC. Amino acid sequence: CASSYDYTYEQYF.

The rearrangement joins TRBV27 to TRBJ2-1; 7 bases line up with TRBD2. Per the germline V gene, CDR1 is MNHEY and CDR2 is SMNVEV (reference sequence). The CDR3 length is 16 residues. V lost 2 bases, J lost 0 bases, and 4 bases stayed unmatched. The CDR3 nucleotides are TGTGCCAGCAGTTTACTAGCGGCCCGCTCCTACAATGAGCAGTTCTTC. Its protein product is CASSLLAARSYNEQFF.

V usage is TRBV11-1 and J usage is TRBJ2-1; no reliable D call. Trimming pared 5 bases from V and 6 bases from J, leaving 11 bases between. Germline V CDR1 and CDR2: SGHAT, FQDESV (reference sequence). This CDR3 is 13 amino acids long. CDR3 sequence reads: CASSQESSNEQFF. DNA of the CDR3: TGTGCCAGCAGCCAAGAATCTAGCAATGAGCAGTTCTTC.

This chain connects TRBV10-3 to TRBJ2-5; possible D gene TRBD1, 6 bases. V was shortened by 3 bases and J by 2 bases, with 13 bases between the two germline ends. Germline CDR1 and CDR2: ENHRY and SYGVKD. The CDR3 has 15 residues. CDR3 loop: CAISDGIDRQETQYF. In nucleotides, the CDR3 is TGTGCCATCAGTGACGGTATTGACAGGCAAGAGACCCAGTACTTC.

This chain uses TRBV7-8 with TRBJ1-5; no definite D call. The length of the CDR3 is 13 residues. Trimming took off 0 bases at V and 5 bases at J, with 5 bases between the two ends. Per germline, CDR1 SGHVS and CDR2 FQNEAQ. In DNA form, the CDR3 reads TGTGCCAGCAGCTTAGCGGGAGATCAGCCCCAGCATTTT. It specifies CASSLAGDQPQHF.

The rearrangement links TRBV7-2 to TRBJ2-7; D ambiguous. Germline-derived CDR1 and CDR2 are SGHTA and FQGNSA. V was clipped by 2 bases and J by 6 bases, with 11 bases between them. The CDR3 sequence is 13 residues long. CDR3 DNA: TGTGCCAGCAGCTTATTATTCCTTGGCGAGCAGTACTTC. Protein sequence: CASSLLFLGEQYF.

The chain joins TRBV5-1 to TRBJ2-1; D not certain. The CDR3 sequence is 14 residues long. Germline V gene sequence: CDR1 SGHRS, CDR2 YFSETQ. V was clipped by 4 bases and J by 5 bases, with 13 bases between them. The CDR3 nucleotides are TGCGCCAGCAGCCTAAGGCTAGGACACAATGAGCAGTTCTTC. Translated, it gives CASSLRLGHNEQFF.

The rearrangement links TRBV7-8 to TRBJ2-7, with 9 bases lining up with TRBD2. J was trimmed by 1 base and V by 5 bases; bases with no gene match: 6. Per germline, CDR1 SGHVS and CDR2 FQNEAQ. The CDR3 extends over 15 amino acids. CDR3 protein: CASSRRTSDSYEQYF. CDR3 sequence (DNA): TGTGCCAGCAGCCGTAGGACTAGCGATTCCTACGAGCAGTACTTC.

The rearrangement links TRBV2 to TRBJ2-1; 11 bases match TRBD2. This CDR3 has 14 amino acids. CDR1 and CDR2 from the germline V gene are SNHLY and FYNNEI. V lost 8 bases to trimming and J lost 5 bases; unmatched junction nucleotides: 5. CDR3 coding DNA: TGTGCCAGCCCACTAGCGGGAGCCCACAATGAGCAGTTCTTC. This gives the protein CASPLAGAHNEQFF.

The chain links TRBV27 to TRBJ1-1, with no clear D. Trimming cost V 4 bases and J 0 bases, with 6 bases left between them. This CDR3 is built from 13 residues. Germline V CDR1 and CDR2: MNHEY, SMNVEV (reference sequence). The CDR3 coding sequence is TGTGCCAGCAGTTCCCGGGTGAACACTGAAGCTTTCTTT. It yields the protein CASSSRVNTEAFF.

This chain connects TRBV6-5 to TRBJ2-7, with D possibly matching TRBD1 (6 bases). The CDR3 loop spans 14 amino acids. Germline CDR1 and CDR2: MNHEY and SVGAGI. Between the trimmed V and J ends, which lost 5 bases and 3 bases, there was a span of 14 bases. The CDR3 nucleotides are TGTGCCAGCAGTCCAGACCGGGACAACTACGAGCAGTACTTC. Amino acids: CASSPDRDNYEQYF.

The chain links TRBV5-6 to TRBJ1-4; D gene unclear. This CDR3 has 14 amino acids. Trimming pared 0 bases from V and 4 bases from J, leaving 7 bases between. CDR1 and CDR2 (germline): SGHDT, YYEEEE. This CDR3 reads CASSLGQVNEKLFF. In DNA, the CDR3 is TGTGCCAGCAGCTTGGGGCAGGTTAATGAAAAACTGTTTTTT. Supplemented by reference TRBV5-6 and TRBJ1-4, the full variable domain reads DAGVTQSPTHLIKTRGQQVTLRCSPKSGHDTVSWYQQALGQGPQFIFQYYEEEERQRGNFPDRFSGHQFPNYSSELNVNALLLGDSALYLCASSLGQVNEKLFFGSGTQLSVL.

The V and J genes are TRBV5-1 and TRBJ1-3, with D maybe TRBD1 (5 bases). Trimming cost V 0 bases and J 2 bases, with 6 bases left between them. From germline, CDR1 is SGHRS and CDR2 YFSETQ. The CDR3 is 14 residues long. DNA for the CDR3: TGCGCCAGCAGCTTGGCAGGGCCTGGAAACACCATATATTTT. Translation: CASSLAGPGNTIYF.

This chain links TRBV11-2 with TRBJ2-7; D is perhaps TRBD2 (6 bases). Germline V gene lookup returns CDR1 SGHAT and CDR2 FQNNGV. The CDR3 has 16 residues. Trimming pared 3 bases from V and 6 bases from J, leaving 21 bases between. The CDR3 region is CASSFPMGGKAAEQYF. The CDR3 bases are TGTGCCAGCAGCTTCCCCATGGGGGGTAAAGCTGCCGAGCAGTACTTC.

The CDR3: CASSLGTGATGELFF. CDR3 nucleotides: TGTGCCAGCAGCTTAGGGACAGGGGCCACCGGGGAGCTGTTTTTT. The chain links TRBV7-2 to TRBJ2-2; 9 bases agree with TRBD1. The ends lost 1 base at V and 4 bases at J; junction bases unmatched: 1. The CDR3 covers 15 residues. The germline CDR1 and CDR2 sequences are SGHTA and FQGNSA.

V and J are TRBV11-2 and TRBJ2-1; perhaps TRBD1 as D (5 bases). V gave up 5 bases and J gave up 7 bases, with 15 bases separating them. The V gene's germline CDR1 is SGHAT and CDR2 FQNNGV. The CDR3 is 14 amino acids. CDR3 region: CASSPWARANEQFF. The CDR3, as DNA: TGTGCCAGCAGCCCTTGGGCCAGGGCAAATGAGCAGTTCTTC.

V usage is TRBV7-8 and J usage is TRBJ2-7; 7 bases agree with TRBD1. Germline V gene data show CDR1 as SGHVS and CDR2 as FQNEAQ. The CDR3 extends over 14 amino acids. V trimming: 4 bases; J trimming: 0 bases; junction bases outside the gene matches: 3. The CDR3 protein is CASSSDRRSYEQYF. In DNA form, the CDR3 reads TGTGCCAGCAGCTCGGACAGGCGCTCCTACGAGCAGTACTTC.

This clone was seen a handful of times. This chain uses TRBV27 with TRBJ1-1; D is unclear. V lost 2 bases, J lost 3 bases, and 7 bases lay in between. This CDR3 is 13 amino acids long. Germline CDR1 MNHEY, CDR2 SMNVEV (reference sequence). The CDR3 nucleotides are TGTGCCAGCAGTTTAAACGGGTACACTGAAGCTTTCTTT. Amino acid sequence: CASSLNGYTEAFF.

This clone was recorded a few times. The rearrangement links TRBV16 to TRBJ1-5; 11 bases fit TRBD1. The CDR3 totals 16 residues. The germline V gene encodes CDR1 KGHSY and CDR2 FQNENV. The V segment lost 3 bases and the J segment 0 bases; nucleotides outside the gene matches: 1. In DNA, the CDR3 is TGTGCCAGCAGCCAGGGGACAGGGGGTAGCAATCAGCCCCAGCATTTT. Protein sequence: CASSQGTGGSNQPQHF.

V usage is TRBV4-3 and J usage is TRBJ2-7; TRBD1 is a possible D gene (5 bases). The ends were cut back, 4 bases at V and 0 bases at J, with 10 bases in the middle. This CDR3 spans 14 amino acids. CDR1 and CDR2 from the germline V gene are LGHNA and YSLEER. The DNA of the CDR3 is TGCGCCAGCAGCCTCCGACAGTTCTCCTACGAGCAGTACTTC. This encodes CASSLRQFSYEQYF.

The chain recombines TRBV5-1 with TRBJ2-2, with 10 nucleotides matching TRBD2. CDR3 length equals 18 residues. Looked up from germline, CDR1 is SGHRS and CDR2 is YFSETQ. Unmatched junction bases numbered 13, after V lost 4 bases and J lost 4 bases. The CDR3 nucleotides read TGCGCCAGCAGCGGGGGCACTAGCGGGATTCAAGGCACCGGGGAGCTGTTTTTT. Its protein is CASSGGTSGIQGTGELFF.

The chain links TRBV5-1 to TRBJ2-2; 10 bases agree with TRBD2. Germline V CDR1 and CDR2: SGHRS, YFSETQ. V shed 0 bases and J 3 bases; nucleotides not matched to a gene: 11. This CDR3 has 19 residues. The CDR3 protein is CASSLESSGSLRDTGELFF. In DNA, the CDR3 is TGCGCCAGCAGCTTGGAATCTAGCGGGAGTCTTCGCGACACCGGGGAGCTGTTTTTT.